This T cell receptor beta chain is drawn from a study of CD4 T cells in relation to SARS-CoV-2 and coronaviruses. Study-wide background: TCR beta CDR3s were sequenced after roughly ten-day antigen culture of PBMCs.

In its sample, this clone was seen a few times. The antigen remains undetermined. Before the COVID-19 pandemic, during about 2010-2019, CD4+ T cells were taken from unexposed donors. After roughly ten days of culture, CD4+ T cells were isolated. As cell numbers allowed, unexposed-donor CD4+ T cells faced SARS-CoV-2 S/N and four cold-coronavirus spikes. Clones were read by immunoSEQ multiplex PCR, and TCRdb kept only the in-frame ones, dropping some. The data hold approximately 20,000 clones, with nearly 75% observed a single time. The study, taken as a whole, reports: Pre-pandemic and post-infection samples never came from the same donor.

The CDR3 contains 17 residues. Germline V lookup: CDR1 SGHTS, CDR2 YDEGEE. V was clipped by 3 bases and J by 3 bases; unmatched bases: 14. The rearrangement uses TRBV5-8 and TRBJ2-7, with 8 bases matching TRBD2. Sequencing was performed on CD4+ T cells from PBMCs, cultured in vitro. This TCR was sampled from a human donor in good health. The CDR3 DNA reads TGTGCCAGCAGCTACTCCGGGACTAGTCCTAGAAGCTACGAGCAGTACTTC. Translating it yields CASSYSGTSPRSYEQYF.